This TCR beta chain was documented in a study of cytomegalovirus exposure and HLA in healthy donors (dated by TCRdb to about 2017). For context, the study as a whole: In an earlier analysis of 550 to 750 of the donors, 276 Gb of sequence data and 120 million or so unique TCR beta sequences from roughly 200 million T cells were reported. The study combined high-throughput TCR immunosequencing, statistical association of individual TCRs with disease status, and machine learning to predict cytomegalovirus infection status. Donor age, sex, ethnicity and CMV serostatus were compiled together with the repertoire data. An early release covering 550 to 650 HLA-typed donors comprised 300 to 350 gigabases of sequencing data and tens of millions of unique TCR sequences. The study aimed to test whether signatures of past pathogen exposure could be identified by cataloging public T cell receptors. Along with the approximately 650-subject first cohort, a separate validation cohort of roughly 110 different subjects was used. A later analysis re-examined previously published TCR beta repertoires from just over 650 donors and added high-resolution HLA genotyping to investigate patterns of TCR occurrence. Roughly 5 DR-DQ haplotypes were handled as single units for association and clustering, since linkage in the cohort was strong. All discovery cohort repertoires had been generated using a single sequencing platform. HLA typing included class I and class II loci at four-digit resolution. Genome-wide SNP genotypes for about three fifths of the roughly 670 donors were used in a later genetic analysis, which treated that subset as a discovery cohort. Typing coverage differed by locus: A, B, C, DRB1 and DQB1 were typed in roughly 620-630 donors, DQA1 in 500 to 550, DPA1 in 600 to 610, and DPB1 in 472. The study used immunosequencing to profile the T cell repertoires of more than 650 subjects and linked those repertoires to cytomegalovirus serostatus. In an earlier analysis of about 590 of the donors, high-throughput TCR beta sequencing was used to judge whether each TCR beta V gene segment behaved as functional or pseudogenic. In the later analysis, no new phenotypic data were used to find candidate immune exposures; instead, reliance was placed on TCR beta sequences and their occurrence across donors. Among some 400 genotyped donors of the cohort, an average of about 220,000 unique TCR beta nucleotide sequences was sequenced per donor, of which 15% to 20% were non-productive. Of the roughly 390 genotyped donors, 81% fell in the genetic ancestry cluster associated with self-reported Caucasian donors.

Broad study findings and their caveats: An earlier analysis of approximately 500 of the donors showed that most TCR beta V segments appeared in productive rearrangements either about 87% or about 30% of the time, which broadly matched IMGT annotations. A group of highly shared sequence variants was considered likely to be a technical artifact of the sequencing pipeline. According to a later genetic analysis, donors in an Asian-associated ancestry cluster had fewer N-insertions in productive TCRs than the approximately 710-donor mean. The cohort was sequenced for TCR beta chains only, and without alpha or paired-chain data the features that could be detected were limited. In the study, approximately 150 TCR beta chains were listed as associated with cytomegalovirus. A further reported finding was that TCR beta sequences accurately predicted the HLA-A and HLA-B alleles for most subjects in the first cohort. Because counts were too low, around 17 rarely observed V segments, including chromosome 9 orphons, were left out of the earlier analysis of roughly 600 of the donors. The only immune exposure information available for the cohort was CMV serostatus. Assigning TCR associations to individual alleles was difficult when HLA alleles, especially DR and DQ, strongly co-occurred. Because HLA typing was missing for some donors at each locus, association tests included only the typed subset. The 87-base-pair reads could not distinguish some IMGT-functional V segments, including TRBV6-2 and TRBV6-3, so those segments were excluded. In a later analysis, several top co-occurrence clusters were reported to appear linked to parvovirus B19, influenza, CMV and Epstein-Barr virus. In a later analysis, HLA-associated TCR beta chains showed more clonal expansion and lower generation probabilities than non-associated chains that were equally common. The authors suggested that the approach could potentially be generalized to other disease states and immunological phenotypes. The presence/absence analyses assumed that sequencing depth was roughly uniform across donors, and that assumption may not be true. Most TCR sequences were seen in very few donors, while some public TCRs were found in many individuals. In a later analysis, most CMV-associated TCR beta chains were found to appear HLA-restricted, with HLA associations seemingly driven largely by CMV exposure. Cytomegalovirus status was reported to be diagnosed by the classifier with high specificity and sensitivity in both the original and validation cohorts. Linkage disequilibrium might explain the correlated functional status among segregating V segments, but an unknown experimental factor could not be ruled out. In a later analysis, 16,951 TCR beta sequences were associated with specific HLA alleles at a false discovery rate of 0.05. In vitro tests confirmed that a few of the cytomegalovirus-associated TCR beta chains recognize cytomegalovirus antigens. V-gene and J-gene trimming of TCR beta chains was associated with a missense DCLRE1C variant in a later genetic analysis, and the association was replicated in an independent cohort. A later analysis found that TCR association rates varied across HLA loci, with DRB1 alleles showing the most associated TCRs and HLA-C alleles the fewest.

Preparation of the library involved the immunoSEQ multiplex PCR assay. The multiplex PCR relied on a mix of 60 forward primers for TCR Vbeta segments and 13 reverse primers for TCR Jbeta segments. Amplification of the CDR3 region of rearranged TCR beta genes was performed with a multiplex PCR assay on genomic DNA. On the Illumina HiSeq System, the amplified TCR beta libraries were sequenced as 87-base-pair reads. The authors processed their data as follows. A later analysis tallied roughly 76 million unique TCR beta chains across the 666 repertoires, and around 9.9 million of those chains were shared by two or more donors. Raw reads were error-corrected and collapsed into unique sequences with a nearest-neighbor algorithm that merged closely related sequences to remove PCR and sequencing errors. To assign V, D and J gene segments, CDR3 sequences were aligned to IMGT reference sequences. For a sequence to be retained, a match of at least six nucleotides was required to both a V gene segment and a J gene segment. Rearrangements were called productive when the CDR3 lacked stop codons and stayed in frame with V and J; all others were non-productive. CDR3 was defined by IMGT convention, running from the second conserved V-encoded cysteine to the conserved J-encoded phenylalanine. In an earlier analysis of approximately 500 of the donors, sequences lacking an unambiguous match to a single V gene segment were excluded. An earlier analysis of 500 to 600 of the donors classified V segments as functional when productive rearrangements were above 56.7% and as segregating when the standard deviation between donors was above 5%. A statistical classification framework was built to diagnose cytomegalovirus status from the catalog of TCR beta chain sequences. In a later analysis, V and J genes were assigned by comparing TCR nucleotide sequences against IMGT/GENE-DB human TR gene sequences. The TCRdist pipeline was used in a later analysis to assign CDR3 sequences and most-parsimonious VDJ recombination scenarios. In a later analysis, each TCR beta chain was defined by its CDR3 amino acid sequence together with its V-gene family, and reads without a unique V-gene family were excluded. To address suspected cross-contamination and a sequencing artifact, a later analysis removed 592 highly shared, low-generation-probability nucleotide sequences. In a later analysis, a clonal expansion index for each public chain was calculated from normalized within-repertoire ranks of inferred template counts. In a later analysis, generation probabilities were computed with a VDJ recombination model fitted to out-of-frame rearrangements, and the resulting probabilities were checked against IGoR. Hypergeometric tests were used in a later analysis to score TCR-TCR, TCR-HLA and TCR-CMV co-occurrence, with a repertoire-size bias correction applied to the TCR pairs. To estimate false discovery rates, a later analysis permuted the HLA or CMV assignments 20 times. A later analysis grouped co-occurring TCRs with DBSCAN, adding TCRdist sequence similarity when clustering within HLA-allele-positive subsets. For co-occurrence clustering, repertoires with fewer than 30,000 or more than 120,000 public chains were excluded, along with a handful of repertoires with anomalous nucleotide sharing. TCRdb stores this immuneACCESS table with in-frame sequences only. Part of the clones is absent; in the studies checked, under half of the shortfall reflects unresolved V genes, and no reason is known for the rest. The V and J calls and clone size were taken over from that table, and D and trimming were inferred from the DNA. For this sample the table gives over 50,000 clones, of which about four fifths were detected only once. The ten largest clones take up over 1.5% of the sample.

The cohort consisted of 600 or so healthy bone marrow donors. At the time of sampling, all cohort members were nominally healthy, though unrecorded immune exposures were likely present. The donor was CMV seronegative and was included in the group of about 400 seronegative cohort members. Each donor provided a peripheral blood sample, and peripheral blood mononuclear cells were used for TCR beta sequencing. Genomic DNA extraction from the blood cell samples was performed with the Qiagen DNeasy Blood Extraction Kit. Based on the germline V gene (reference sequence), the CDR1 and CDR2 sequences are LNHDA and SQIVND. V is clipped by 7 bases and J by 7 bases, and the sequence between their germline boundaries is 22 bases long. The CDR3, cysteine through phenylalanine, is 15 amino acids long. Only the CDR3 region is kept as DNA, spanning 45 bases read in frame from base 1. Remarks on this clone: No antigen is known for it. No base quality information exists; no much larger clone differs at one position.

Sequenced material: PBMCs. The sequence joins TRBV19 to TRBJ1-2; the D region possibly corresponds to TRBD1 (6 bases align). This sequence was found in a middle-aged man in good health and CMV-seronegative. The CDR3 loop reads CASTLAGANLPGYTF. The DNA sequence is given as TGTGCCAGTACTCTCGCGGGGGCAAACCTCCCTGGCTACACCTTC.